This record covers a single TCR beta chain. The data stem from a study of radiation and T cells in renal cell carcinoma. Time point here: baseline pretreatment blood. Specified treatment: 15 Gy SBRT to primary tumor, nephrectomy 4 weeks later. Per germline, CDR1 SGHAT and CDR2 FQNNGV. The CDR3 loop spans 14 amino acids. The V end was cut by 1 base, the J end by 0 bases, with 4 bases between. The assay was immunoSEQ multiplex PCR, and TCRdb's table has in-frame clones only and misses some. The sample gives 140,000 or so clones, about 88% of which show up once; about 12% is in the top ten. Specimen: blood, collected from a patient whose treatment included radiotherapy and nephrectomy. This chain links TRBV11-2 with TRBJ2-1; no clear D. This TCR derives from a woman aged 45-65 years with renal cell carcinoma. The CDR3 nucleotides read TGTGCCAGCAGCTTAGCGACCTCCTACAATGAGCAGTTCTTC. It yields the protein CASSLATSYNEQFF.